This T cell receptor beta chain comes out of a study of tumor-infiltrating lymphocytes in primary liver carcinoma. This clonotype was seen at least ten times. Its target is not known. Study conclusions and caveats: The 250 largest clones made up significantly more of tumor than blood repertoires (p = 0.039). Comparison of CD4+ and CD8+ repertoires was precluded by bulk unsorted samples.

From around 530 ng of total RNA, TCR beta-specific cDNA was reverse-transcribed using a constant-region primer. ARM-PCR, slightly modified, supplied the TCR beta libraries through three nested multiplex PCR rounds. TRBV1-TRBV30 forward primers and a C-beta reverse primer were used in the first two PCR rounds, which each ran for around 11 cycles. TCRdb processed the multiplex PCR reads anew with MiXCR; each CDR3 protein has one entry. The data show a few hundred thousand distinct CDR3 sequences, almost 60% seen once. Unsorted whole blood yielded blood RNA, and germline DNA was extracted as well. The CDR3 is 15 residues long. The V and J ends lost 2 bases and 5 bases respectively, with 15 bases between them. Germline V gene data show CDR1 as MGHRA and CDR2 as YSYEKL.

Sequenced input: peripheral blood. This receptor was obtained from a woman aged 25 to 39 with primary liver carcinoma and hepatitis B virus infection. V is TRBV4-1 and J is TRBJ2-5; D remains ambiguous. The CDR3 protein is CASSQPSSHTETQYF. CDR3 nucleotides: TGCGCCAGCAGCCAACCCAGCTCACATACCGAGACCCAGTACTTC.